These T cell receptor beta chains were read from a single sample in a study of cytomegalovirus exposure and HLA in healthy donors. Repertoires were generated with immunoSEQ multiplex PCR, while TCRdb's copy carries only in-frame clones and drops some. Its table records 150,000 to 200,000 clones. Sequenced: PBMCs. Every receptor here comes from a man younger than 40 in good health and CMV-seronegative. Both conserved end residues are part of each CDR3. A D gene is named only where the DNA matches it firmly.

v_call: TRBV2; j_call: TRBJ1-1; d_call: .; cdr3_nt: TGTGCCAGCAGTGAATCTGGAGTCGGGGGGCGAGGAGCTTTCTTT; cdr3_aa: CASSESGVGGRGAFF
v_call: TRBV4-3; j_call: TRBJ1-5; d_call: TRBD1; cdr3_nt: TGCGCCAGCAGCCCCGGACAGGCCGAGAGTCAGCCCCAGCATTTT; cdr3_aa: CASSPGQAESQPQHF
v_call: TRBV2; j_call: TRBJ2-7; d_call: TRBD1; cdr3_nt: TGTGCCAGCTCGAGGAGACAGGGCTACGAGCAGTACTTC; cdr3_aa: CASSRRQGYEQYF
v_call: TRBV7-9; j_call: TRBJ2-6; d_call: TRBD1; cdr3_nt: TGTGCCAGCAGCGGAAAACAGGGGGCAAGCTCTGGGGCCAACGTCCTGACTTTC; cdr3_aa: CASSGKQGASSGANVLTF
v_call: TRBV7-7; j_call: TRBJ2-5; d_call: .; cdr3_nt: TGTGCCAGCAGCTTAGATAGCCCGGGGTGGGGAGAGACCCAGTACTTC; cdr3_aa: CASSLDSPGWGETQYF
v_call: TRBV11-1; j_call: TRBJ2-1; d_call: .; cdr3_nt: TGTGCCAGCAGCAGGGGACTTTCCTACAATGAGCAGTTCTTC; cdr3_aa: CASSRGLSYNEQFF
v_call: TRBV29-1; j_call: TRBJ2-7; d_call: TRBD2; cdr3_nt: TGCAGCGTAGTAGCGGGTACCTACGAGCAGTACTTC; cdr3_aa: CSVVAGTYEQYF
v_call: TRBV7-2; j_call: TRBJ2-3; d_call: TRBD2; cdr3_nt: TGTGCCAGCAGCACGCGACTAGCGGGGGGCCGGCGGGATACGCAGTATTTT; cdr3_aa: CASSTRLAGGRRDTQYF
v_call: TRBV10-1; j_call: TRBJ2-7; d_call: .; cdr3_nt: TGCGCCAGCAGTGACCACGGGACAAGCTCCTACGAGCAGTACTTC; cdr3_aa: CASSDHGTSSYEQYF
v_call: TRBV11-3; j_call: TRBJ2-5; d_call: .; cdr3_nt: TGTGCCAGCAGCTTAATGAGGGAGACCCAGTACTTC; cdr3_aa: CASSLMRETQYF
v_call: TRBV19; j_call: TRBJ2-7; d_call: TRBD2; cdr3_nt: TGTGCCAGTAGTACATTAGCGGGAAGGGCTGACGAGCAGTACTTC; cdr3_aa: CASSTLAGRADEQYF
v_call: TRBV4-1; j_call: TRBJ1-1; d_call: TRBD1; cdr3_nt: TGCGCCAGCAGCCAAGATGGGACAGGGGGAGCCAAAGCTTTCTTT; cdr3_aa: CASSQDGTGGAKAFF
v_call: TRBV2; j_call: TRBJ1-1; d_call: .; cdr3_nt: TGTGCCAGCATCCCAACCTGGGGATGGGAGAGCACTGAAGCTTTCTTT; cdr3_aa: CASIPTWGWESTEAFF
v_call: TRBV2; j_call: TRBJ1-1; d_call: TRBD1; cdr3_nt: TGTGCCAGCAGTGACCAGACAGGGATCACTGAAGCTTTCTTT; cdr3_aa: CASSDQTGITEAFF
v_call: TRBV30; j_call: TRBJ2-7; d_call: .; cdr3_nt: TGTGCCTGGAGTGGCCAGGGAGGCGAGCAGTACTTC; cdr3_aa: CAWSGQGGEQYF
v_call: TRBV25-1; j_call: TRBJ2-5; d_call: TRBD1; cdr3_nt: TGTGCCAGCAGAAACACAGGGGGCTGGGAGACCCAGTACTTC; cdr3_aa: CASRNTGGWETQYF
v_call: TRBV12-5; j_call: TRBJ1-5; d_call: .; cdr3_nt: TGTGCTAGTGGACTATGGCTGCCCCAGCATTTT; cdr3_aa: CASGLWLPQHF
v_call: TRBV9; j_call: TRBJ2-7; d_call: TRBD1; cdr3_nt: TGTGCCAGCAGTCGTAATACAGGGGGAGGCTACGAGCAGTACTTC; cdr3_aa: CASSRNTGGGYEQYF
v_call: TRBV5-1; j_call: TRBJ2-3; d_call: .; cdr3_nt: TGCGCCAGCAGCTTGCAAGATACGCAGTATTTT; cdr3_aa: CASSLQDTQYF
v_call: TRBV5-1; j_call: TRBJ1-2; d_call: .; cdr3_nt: TGCGCCAGCAGCTTGGATACAGGGAGAGGTGGCTACACCTTC; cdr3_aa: CASSLDTGRGGYTF
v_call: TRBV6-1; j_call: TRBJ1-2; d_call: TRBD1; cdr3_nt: TGTGCCAGCAGTGAGACAGGGAAATTTAATGGCTACACCTTC; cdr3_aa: CASSETGKFNGYTF
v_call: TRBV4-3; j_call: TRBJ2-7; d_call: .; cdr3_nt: TGCGCCAGCAGCCAGGAAGTCTCCGGGAACAGATACTCCTACGAGCAGTACTTC; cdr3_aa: CASSQEVSGNRYSYEQYF
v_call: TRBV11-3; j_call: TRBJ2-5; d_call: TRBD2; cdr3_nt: TGTGCCAGCAGCTTAGGTGGAGGACTAGCGGGAGGGCCAGGAAAAGAGACCCAGTACTTC; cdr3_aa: CASSLGGGLAGGPGKETQYF
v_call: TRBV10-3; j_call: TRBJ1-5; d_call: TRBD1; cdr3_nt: TGTGCCATCAGACCCGGGACAGGGGTTCAGCCCCAGCATTTT; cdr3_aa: CAIRPGTGVQPQHF
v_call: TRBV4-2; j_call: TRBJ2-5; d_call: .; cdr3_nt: TGTGCCAGCAGCCAAGGGACAGGATATAGCGGAGTGATACAAGAGACCCAGTACTTC; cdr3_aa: CASSQGTGYSGVIQETQYF
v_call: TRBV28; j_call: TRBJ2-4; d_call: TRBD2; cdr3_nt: TGTGCCAGCAGTTTGCGTGTACTAGCGAGAGAGCTAGCCAAAAACATTCAGTACTTC; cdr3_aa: CASSLRVLARELAKNIQYF